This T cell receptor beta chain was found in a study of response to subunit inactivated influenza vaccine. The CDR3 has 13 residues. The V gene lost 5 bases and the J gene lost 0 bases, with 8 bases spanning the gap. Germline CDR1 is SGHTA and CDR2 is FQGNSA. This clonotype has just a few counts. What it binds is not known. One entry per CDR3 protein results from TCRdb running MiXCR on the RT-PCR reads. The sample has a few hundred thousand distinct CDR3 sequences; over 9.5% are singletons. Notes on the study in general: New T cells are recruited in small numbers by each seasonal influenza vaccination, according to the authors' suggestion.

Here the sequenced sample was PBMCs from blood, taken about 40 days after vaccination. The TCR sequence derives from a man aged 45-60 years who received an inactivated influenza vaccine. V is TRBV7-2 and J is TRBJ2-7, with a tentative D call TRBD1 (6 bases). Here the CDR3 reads CASSPTGSYEQYF. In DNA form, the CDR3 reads TGTGCCAGCAGCCCGACAGGCTCCTACGAGCAGTACTTC.